This T cell receptor (beta chain) was sequenced for a study of blood T cell repertoires in COVID-19. About the research overall: The United States, Italy and Spain supplied acute and convalescent COVID-19 samples. From T cells, B-cell-depleted T cells, or PBMCs came the material, which was cDNA or gDNA.

Libraries were prepared by immunoSEQ multiplex PCR; TCRdb keeps only in-frame clonotypes and omits some of them. Among 350,000 to 500,000 clones listed, roughly 90% were seen once. Those who participated ranged in age from roughly 18 to 100 years and resided in 20 to 30 US areas. All exposed participants met a person with COVID-19 within 2 weeks before entering the study. The CDR3 is 15 residues long. CDR1 and CDR2 (germline): LNHDA, SQIVND (reference sequence). Points on this clone: Compared with germline, one end of the junction differs, possibly owing to a read error.

The sequence was obtained from a woman aged 18-30 years who had been exposed to COVID-19. The rearrangement links TRBV19 to TRBJ2-3; 9 nucleotides align to TRBD1. The sequencing sample was made of PBMCs or T cells enriched from blood (not recorded which). The CDR3 DNA follows: TGTGCCAGTAGAATAGCTGGGACAGGGTTCTGGGAGCAGTATTTT. It encodes CASRIAGTGFWEQYF.